The 30 T cell receptor beta chains presented below share a single source sample, sequenced in a study of cytomegalovirus exposure and HLA in healthy donors (TCRdb year 2017). Libraries were prepared through the immunoSEQ multiplex PCR assay. For the multiplex PCR, a mixture combining 60 forward primers for TCR Vbeta segments and 13 reverse primers for TCR Jbeta segments was used. This is the immuneACCESS table as TCRdb keeps it, with only in-frame sequences that have V and J called. A part of the clones is gone; compared with another copy, unresolved V genes explain less than half, and the rest is unexplained. The sample records some 180,000 clones, 75% to 80% of which are singletons. Approximately 14% of the sample lies in the top ten. The sequenced sample consisted of PBMCs. The source is a woman aged 25 to 45 in good health and CMV-seropositive.

The rearrangement links TRBV19 to TRBJ2-2; 10 nucleotides align to TRBD1. The germline gives CDR1 LNHDA, CDR2 SQIVND (reference sequence). The CDR3 is 14 residues long. With V trimmed by 9 bases and J by 5 bases, 6 bases remained unmatched. CDR3 DNA: TGTGCCAGCCGACAGGGGGCGGGAACCGGGGAGCTGTTTTTT. It codes for CASRQGAGTGELFF.

V is TRBV2 and J is TRBJ1-5, with D unclear. The CDR3 runs 13 residues. V lost 2 bases and J 2 bases, leaving 4 bases between the germline ends. Germline values: CDR1 SNHLY, CDR2 FYNNEI. The CDR3 reads CASSETGNQPQHF. The DNA for the CDR3 is TGTGCCAGCAGTGAAACAGGCAATCAGCCCCAGCATTTT.

The genes are TRBV28 and TRBJ2-5; perhaps TRBD1 as D (6 bases). Trimming shortened V by 5 bases and J by 8 bases, and 15 bases separated the two germline ends. The CDR3 is made up of 13 amino acids. Germline V gene lookup returns CDR1 MDHEN and CDR2 SYDVKM. The CDR3, as DNA: TGTGCCAGCAGTCCCTACAGGGTGTCTACCCAGTACTTC. As protein: CASSPYRVSTQYF.

The CDR3 sequence: CASSTGVYTGELFF. The CDR3, as DNA: TGCGCCAGCAGCACAGGGGTTTATACCGGGGAGCTGTTTTTT. The chain carries TRBV5-1 and TRBJ2-2; 7 nucleotides line up with TRBD1. V dropped 4 bases and J dropped 5; count of bases not matched to a gene: 5. CDR1 and CDR2 from the germline V gene are SGHRS and YFSETQ. This CDR3 is 14 amino acids long.

The gene calls are TRBV4-3 and TRBJ1-2; D is possibly TRBD1 (5 bases). The CDR3 is made up of 16 amino acids. From germline, CDR1 is LGHNA and CDR2 YSLEER. Trimming stripped 0 bases from V and 4 bases from J, with 15 bases between. The CDR3 DNA reads as TGCGCCAGCAGCCAAGATCCCAGGGAGGTTGTCTATGGCTACACCTTC. Translation gives CASSQDPREVVYGYTF.

This rearrangement joins TRBV6-5 to TRBJ1-6; D perhaps matches TRBD1 (6 bases). CDR3 length: 14 amino acids. The V end lost 6 bases, the J end lost 4 bases, and 10 bases lay between the germline ends. Germline V CDR1 and CDR2: MNHEY, SVGAGI. The CDR3 here is CASRSTGYNSPLHF. CDR3 DNA sequence: TGTGCCAGCAGATCGACAGGTTATAATTCACCCCTCCACTTT.

The chain links TRBV11-3 to TRBJ2-2, with D possibly matching TRBD2 (5 bases). The germline V gene encodes CDR1 SGHNT and CDR2 YENEEA. Trimming removed 5 bases from V and 7 bases from J, with 14 bases in between. The CDR3 contains 14 residues. The CDR3: CASSPRLAGGELFF. CDR3 bases: TGTGCCAGCAGCCCCCGACTCGCGGGCGGGGAGCTGTTTTTT.

The V gene is TRBV28, the J gene TRBJ1-2, with D unresolved. V was clipped by 6 bases and J by 7 bases, with 15 bases between them. The CDR3 covers 13 residues. CDR1 and CDR2 from the germline V gene are MDHEN and SYDVKM. CDR3 region: CASSSVGCSGYTF. Written as DNA, the CDR3 is TGTGCCAGCAGCTCAGTCGGGTGTAGTGGCTACACCTTC.

The table lists this clone with a count of one. This rearrangement joins TRBV28 to TRBJ2-7, with a tentative D call TRBD1 (6 bases). The V end was cut by 8 bases, the J end by 2 bases, with 16 bases between. The germline V gene has CDR1 MDHEN and CDR2 SYDVKM. This CDR3 contains 14 residues. CDR3 DNA: TGTGCCAGCTGGACAGCGGACGGGGCCTACGAGCAGTACTTC. This codes for CASWTADGAYEQYF.

This chain uses TRBV5-6 with TRBJ2-7; D call uncertain. The CDR3 extends over 13 amino acids. The germline V gene has CDR1 SGHDT and CDR2 YYEEEE. Between the trimmed V and J ends, which lost 2 bases and 6 bases, there was a span of 12 bases. The CDR3 sequence: CASSLGGSSEQYF. The CDR3 bases are TGTGCCAGCAGCTTAGGCGGTTCGTCCGAGCAGTACTTC.

This rearrangement joins TRBV28 to TRBJ1-1; 7 bases agree with TRBD1. Germline V gives CDR1 MDHEN, CDR2 SYDVKM. There are 16 residues in the CDR3. V dropped 5 bases and J dropped 0; count of bases not matched to a gene: 9. CDR3 bases: TGTGCCAGCAGTGTATTACAGGGGTCGGTGAACACTGAAGCTTTCTTT. Protein: CASSVLQGSVNTEAFF. Full variable domain (rest looked up from reference TRBV28 and TRBJ1-1): DVKVTQSSRYLVKRTGEKVFLECVQDMDHENMFWYRQDPGLGLRLIYFSYDVKMKEKGDIPEGYSVSREKKERFSLILESASTNQTSMYLCASSVLQGSVNTEAFFGQGTRLTVV.

In its sample, this clone was seen a few times. This chain uses TRBV19 with TRBJ1-1, with D unclear. The CDR3 loop spans 12 amino acids. The V gene lost 4 bases and the J gene lost 6 bases, with 9 bases spanning the gap. CDR1 and CDR2 from the germline V gene are LNHDA and SQIVND (reference sequence). The CDR3: CASSTRHAEAFF. The CDR3 DNA reads TGTGCCAGTAGTACCCGACATGCTGAAGCTTTCTTT.

The rearrangement joins TRBV7-9 to TRBJ2-5, with 9 bases aligning to TRBD2. CDR3 length equals 13 residues. Trimming took 2 bases from V and 5 from J; bases not matched to a gene: 0. CDR1 SEHNR and CDR2 FQNEAQ come from the germline V gene (reference sequence). The CDR3 spells CASSLTSGETQYF. The CDR3 nucleotides read TGTGCCAGCAGCTTAACTAGCGGGGAGACCCAGTACTTC. The full variable domain, completed using reference TRBV7-9 and TRBJ2-5, is DTGVSQNPRHKITKRGQNVTFRCDPISEHNRLYWYRQTLGQGPEFLTYFQNEAQLEKSRLLSDRFSAERPKGSFSTLEIQRTEQGDSAMYLCASSLTSGETQYFGPGTRLLVL.

The chain carries TRBV5-4 and TRBJ2-7, with D perhaps matching TRBD2 (6 bases). The CDR3 consists of 15 residues. CDR1 is SGHNT, CDR2 YYREEE, per germline (reference sequence). Trimming cost V 0 bases and J 3 bases, with 13 bases left between them. The CDR3 sequence: CASSLGVLARYEQYF. The CDR3 region has the DNA TGTGCCAGCAGCTTGGGGGTACTAGCACGCTACGAGCAGTACTTC. Supplemented by reference TRBV5-4 and TRBJ2-7, the full variable domain reads ETGVTQSPTHLIKTRGQQVTLRCSSQSGHNTVSWYQQALGQGPQFIFQYYREEENGRGNFPPRFSGLQFPNYSSELNVNALELDDSALYLCASSLGVLARYEQYFGPGTRLTVT.

This rearrangement joins TRBV4-2 to TRBJ2-2, with 8 bases matching TRBD2. The V segment lost 1 base and the J segment 1 base; nucleotides outside the gene matches: 8. Germline-derived CDR1 and CDR2 are LGHNA and YNFKEQ. This CDR3 contains 18 residues. In DNA form, the CDR3 reads TGTGCCAGCAGCCAAGGAGGGGTAGCGGGGTTGAACACCGGGGAGCTGTTTTTT. As protein: CASSQGGVAGLNTGELFF.

The chain joins TRBV4-1 to TRBJ1-5; TRBD1 aligns across 7 bases. Germline V CDR1 and CDR2: MGHRA, YSYEKL. The V gene end was trimmed by 3 bases and the J gene end by 4 bases; junction bases not matched to a gene: 6. The CDR3 runs 15 residues. The CDR3 spells CASSQLTGENQPQHF. The CDR3 bases are TGCGCCAGCAGCCAGCTTACAGGGGAAAATCAGCCCCAGCATTTT.

The chain links TRBV28 to TRBJ1-1; D is ambiguous. This CDR3 region has 11 residues. The V end lost 3 bases, the J end lost 11 bases, and 10 bases lay between the germline ends. Germline V CDR1 and CDR2: MDHEN, SYDVKM. The CDR3 here is CASSLGRRAFF. The CDR3 DNA is TGTGCCAGCAGTTTGGGCCGTAGGGCTTTCTTT.

This chain uses TRBV6-6 with TRBJ1-1, with a tentative D call TRBD1 (5 bases). Germline lookup yields CDR1 MNHNY and CDR2 SVGAGI (reference sequence). The CDR3 length is 14 residues. V was trimmed by 0 bases and J by 8 bases, leaving 13 bases between them. The CDR3 loop is CASSYSVPGIEAFF. CDR3 nucleotide sequence: TGTGCCAGCAGTTACTCGGTTCCAGGGATAGAAGCTTTCTTT.

J is TRBJ2-7 and V is TRBV12-5; perhaps TRBD1 as D (6 bases). The CDR3 runs to 14 residues. Germline CDR1 reads LGHNT; CDR2 reads FRNRAP. Between the trimmed V and J ends, which lost 3 bases and 5 bases, there was a span of 14 bases. The CDR3 reads CASGLTGTTHEQYF. The CDR3 region has the DNA TGTGCTAGTGGTTTAACCGGGACAACCCACGAGCAGTACTTC.

The chain links TRBV6-1 to TRBJ2-7; 8 bases fit TRBD1. Trimming took 0 bases from V and 3 from J; bases not matched to a gene: 4. Germline assignment: CDR1 MNHNS and CDR2 SASEGT. This CDR3 has 15 residues. CDR3: CASSEAPTGGYEQYF. The CDR3 nucleotides are TGTGCCAGCAGTGAAGCCCCCACAGGGGGCTACGAGCAGTACTTC.

Comment on this clone: Germline is not matched at one junction end, which may reflect a read error. The rearrangement links TRBV7-7 to TRBJ2-5; 8 nucleotides line up with TRBD2. The CDR3 has 15 amino acids. Per germline, CDR1 SSHAT and CDR2 FNYEAQ (reference sequence). CDR3 residues: CASSLAGGAGETQYF. CDR3 bases: TGTGCTAGCAGCTTGGCCGGGGGGGCCGGGGAGACCCAGTACTTC.

This clone has a single count. This CDR3 is also generated by other DNA sequences in the sample. The V gene is TRBV5-4, the J gene TRBJ2-1; the match to TRBD1 covers 11 bases. This CDR3 comprises 15 residues. Losses at the gene ends were 4 bases for V and 4 bases for J; bases not matched to a gene: 4. Per germline, CDR1 SGHNT and CDR2 YYREEE (reference sequence). Here the CDR3 DNA reads TGTGCCAGCAGCCCTGGGACAGGGGGATACAATGAGCAGTTCTTC. It specifies CASSPGTGGYNEQFF.

This chain links TRBV7-2 with TRBJ2-5, with TRBD2 as a possible D gene (5 bases). Germline V gene data show CDR1 as SGHTA and CDR2 as FQGNSA. V lost 2 bases and J lost 5, with 12 bases in between. The CDR3 contains 14 residues. The CDR3 nucleotides read TGTGCCAGCAGCTTAATCCGGGGAGCGGAGACCCAGTACTTC. Protein: CASSLIRGAETQYF.

This chain uses TRBV4-1 with TRBJ2-1; D is uncertain. The CDR3 length is 14 residues. The germline gives CDR1 MGHRA, CDR2 YSYEKL. The germline V and J ends were trimmed by 4 bases and 2 bases, with 9 bases remaining between them. CDR3 protein: CASSPAVTYNEQFF. CDR3 nucleotide sequence: TGCGCCAGCAGCCCTGCGGTTACCTACAATGAGCAGTTCTTC.

The V gene is TRBV5-8, the J gene TRBJ2-3, with D possibly being TRBD2 (5 bases). The ends were cut back, 1 base at V and 3 bases at J, with 9 bases in the middle. This CDR3 has 14 amino acids. The germline gives CDR1 SGHTS, CDR2 YDEGEE. CDR3 DNA sequence: TGTGCCAGCAGCTTGTCGGGGAGAACAGATACGCAGTATTTT. It specifies CASSLSGRTDTQYF.

The chain is built from TRBV11-3 and TRBJ2-5; D possibly corresponds to TRBD2 (5 bases). V lost 5 bases and J 11 bases, leaving 15 bases between the germline ends. Germline-derived CDR1 and CDR2 are SGHNT and YENEEA. The CDR3 is 12 residues long. In nucleotides, the CDR3 is TGTGCCAGCAGCGATCGAATTGGGGAGCAGTACTTC. It codes for CASSDRIGEQYF. Full variable domain (missing parts from reference TRBV11-3 and TRBJ2-5): EAGVVQSPRYKIIEKKQPVAFWCNPISGHNTLYWYLQNLGQGPELLIRYENEEAVDDSQLPKDRFSAERLKGVDSTLKIQPAELGDSAVYLCASSDRIGEQYFGPGTRLLVL.

This chain connects TRBV18 to TRBJ2-3; D is uncertain. Trimming shortened V by 3 bases and J by 0 bases, and 13 bases separated the two germline ends. This CDR3 spans 16 amino acids. Germline V CDR1 and CDR2: KGHSH, LQKENI. The CDR3 loop reads CASSPGSRISTDTQYF. The CDR3 region has the DNA TGTGCCAGCTCACCGGGCAGCCGCATCAGCACAGATACGCAGTATTTT.

In this sample, this clone turned up a few times. The chain has TRBV9 and TRBJ1-5; maybe TRBD1 (6 bases). The length of the CDR3 is 14 residues. The ends were cut back, 4 bases at V and 4 bases at J, with 12 bases in the middle. CDR1 and CDR2 from the germline V gene are SGDLS and YYNGEE. The chain's CDR3 is CASSIGTQNQPQHF. As DNA, the CDR3 is TGTGCCAGCAGCATCGGGACACAAAATCAGCCCCAGCATTTT.

V is TRBV7-2 and J is TRBJ2-7; 8 bases match TRBD1. Germline-derived CDR1 and CDR2 are SGHTA and FQGNSA. This CDR3 spans 15 amino acids. The V gene end was trimmed by 4 bases and the J gene end by 7 bases; junction bases not matched to a gene: 12. For the CDR3, the DNA is TGTGCCAGCAGCTCCAGTGGTAGCAGGGGGCAGGAGCAGTACTTC. Translated: CASSSSGSRGQEQYF.

J is TRBJ2-7 and V is TRBV2; 7 bases are shared with TRBD1. The CDR3 loop spans 14 amino acids. The J segment lost 3 bases and the V segment lost 4 bases, leaving 6 bases of the junction unmatched. Germline V gives CDR1 SNHLY, CDR2 FYNNEI. CDR3 sequence reads: CASSVSQGVYEQYF. DNA of the CDR3: TGTGCCAGCAGTGTGAGCCAGGGGGTCTACGAGCAGTACTTC.